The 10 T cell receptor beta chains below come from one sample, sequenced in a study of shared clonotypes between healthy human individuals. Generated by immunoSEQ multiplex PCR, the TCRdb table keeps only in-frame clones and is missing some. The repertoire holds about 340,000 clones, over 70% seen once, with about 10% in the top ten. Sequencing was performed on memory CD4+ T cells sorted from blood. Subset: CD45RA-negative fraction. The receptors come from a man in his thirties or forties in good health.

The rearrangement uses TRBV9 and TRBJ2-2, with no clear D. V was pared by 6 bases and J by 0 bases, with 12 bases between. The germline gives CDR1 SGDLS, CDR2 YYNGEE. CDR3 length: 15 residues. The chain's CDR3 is CASNGVDTNTGELFF. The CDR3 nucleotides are TGTGCCAGCAATGGGGTTGACACGAACACCGGGGAGCTGTTTTTT.

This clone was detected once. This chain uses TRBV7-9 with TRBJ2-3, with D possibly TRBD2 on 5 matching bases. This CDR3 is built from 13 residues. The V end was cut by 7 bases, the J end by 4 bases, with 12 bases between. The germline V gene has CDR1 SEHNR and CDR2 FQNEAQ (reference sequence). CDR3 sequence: CASTLIGADTQYF. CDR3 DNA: TGTGCCAGCACCCTAATCGGGGCAGATACGCAGTATTTT.

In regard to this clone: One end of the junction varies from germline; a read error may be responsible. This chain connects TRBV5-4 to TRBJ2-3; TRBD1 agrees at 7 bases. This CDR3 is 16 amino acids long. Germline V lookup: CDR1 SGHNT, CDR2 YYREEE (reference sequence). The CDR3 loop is CASTPGTAKSTDAQYF. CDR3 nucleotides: TGTGCCAGCACCCCGGGGACAGCCAAAAGCACAGATGCGCAGTATTTT.

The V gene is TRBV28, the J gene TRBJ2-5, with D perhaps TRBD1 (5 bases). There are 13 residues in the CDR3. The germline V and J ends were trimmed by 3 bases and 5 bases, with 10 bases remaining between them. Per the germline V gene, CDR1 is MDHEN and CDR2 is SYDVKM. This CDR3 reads CASSFPGLETQYF. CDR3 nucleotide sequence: TGTGCCAGCAGTTTTCCAGGGTTGGAGACCCAGTACTTC.

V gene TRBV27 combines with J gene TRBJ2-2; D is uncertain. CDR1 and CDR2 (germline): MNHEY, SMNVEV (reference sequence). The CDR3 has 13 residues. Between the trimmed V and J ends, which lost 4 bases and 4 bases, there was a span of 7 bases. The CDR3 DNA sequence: TGTGCCAGCAGTTATAGACTCACCGGGGAGCTGTTTTTT. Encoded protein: CASSYRLTGELFF.

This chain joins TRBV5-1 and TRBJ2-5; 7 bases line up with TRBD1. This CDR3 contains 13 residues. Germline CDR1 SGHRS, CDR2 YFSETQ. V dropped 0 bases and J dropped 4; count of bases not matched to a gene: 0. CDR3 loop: CASSLEGAETQYF. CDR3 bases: TGCGCCAGCAGCTTGGAGGGGGCAGAGACCCAGTACTTC.

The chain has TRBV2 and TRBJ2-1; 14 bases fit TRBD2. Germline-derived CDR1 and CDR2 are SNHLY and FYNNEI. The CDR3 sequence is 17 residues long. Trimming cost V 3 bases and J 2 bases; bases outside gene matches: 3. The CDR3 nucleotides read TGTGCCAGCAGTGATGTGGGACTAGCGGGAGCCTACAATGAGCAGTTCTTC. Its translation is CASSDVGLAGAYNEQFF.

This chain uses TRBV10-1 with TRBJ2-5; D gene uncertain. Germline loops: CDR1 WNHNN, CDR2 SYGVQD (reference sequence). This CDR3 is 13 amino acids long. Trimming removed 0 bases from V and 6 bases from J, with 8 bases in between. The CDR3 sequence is CASSESISKTQYF. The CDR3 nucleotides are TGCGCCAGCAGTGAGTCGATCTCAAAGACCCAGTACTTC.

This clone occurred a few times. Here the CDR3 DNA reads TGCGCCAGCAGCTTGGCCCCTAGCGGGGCCTACAATGAGCAGTTCTTC. It codes for CASSLAPSGAYNEQFF. The chain is built from TRBV5-1 and TRBJ2-1; 9 bases fit TRBD2. The length of the CDR3 is 16 residues. The V and J ends lost 0 bases and 2 bases, in that order; junction bases with no gene match: 3. Per the germline V gene, CDR1 is SGHRS and CDR2 is YFSETQ.

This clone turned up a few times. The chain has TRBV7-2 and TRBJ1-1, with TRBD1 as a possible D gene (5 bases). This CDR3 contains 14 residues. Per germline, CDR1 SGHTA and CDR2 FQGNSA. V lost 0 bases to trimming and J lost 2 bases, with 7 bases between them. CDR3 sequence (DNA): TGTGCCAGCAGCTTAGCGGGGGTTAACACTGAAGCTTTCTTT. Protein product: CASSLAGVNTEAFF. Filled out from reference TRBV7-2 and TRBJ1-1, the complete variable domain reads GAGVSQSPSNKVTEKGKDVELRCDPISGHTALYWYRQSLGQGLEFLIYFQGNSAPDKSGLPSDRFSAERTGGSVSTLTIQRTQQEDSAVYLCASSLAGVNTEAFFGQGTRLTVV.